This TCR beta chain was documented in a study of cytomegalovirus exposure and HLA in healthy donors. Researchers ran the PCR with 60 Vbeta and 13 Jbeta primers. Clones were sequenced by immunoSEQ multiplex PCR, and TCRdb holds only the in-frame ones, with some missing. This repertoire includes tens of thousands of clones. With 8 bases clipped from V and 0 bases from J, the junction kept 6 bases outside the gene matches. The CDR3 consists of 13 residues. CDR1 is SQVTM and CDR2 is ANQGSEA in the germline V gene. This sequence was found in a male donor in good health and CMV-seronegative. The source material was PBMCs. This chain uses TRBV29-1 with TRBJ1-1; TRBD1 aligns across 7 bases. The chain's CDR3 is CSFTTGMNTEAFF. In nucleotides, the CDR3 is TGCAGCTTCACGACAGGGATGAACACTGAAGCTTTCTTT.